The 28 T cell receptor beta chains below were found in one sample sequenced in a study of blood T cell repertoires in COVID-19. Measured with immunoSEQ multiplex PCR; TCRdb has only the in-frame clones, and not every one. This sample has about 98,000 clones, with roughly 80% found just once. The specimen was peripheral blood. These receptors were collected from a woman of 80 years or more with acute or convalescent COVID-19.

The chain carries TRBV7-9 and TRBJ1-3; TRBD1 might be the D (6 bases). The V end was cut by 2 bases, the J end by 8 bases, with 16 bases between. The germline V gene encodes CDR1 SEHNR and CDR2 FQNEAQ (reference sequence). The CDR3 extends over 15 amino acids. CDR3 coding DNA: TGTGCCAGCAGCTTACTAACAGGGCAGGACCACACCATATATTTT. Translation: CASSLLTGQDHTIYF.

This clone has more than one count but fewer than ten. V is TRBV27 and J is TRBJ1-2, with D possibly being TRBD1 (6 bases). Trimming left V 2 bases short and J 8 bases short, with 15 bases between. The CDR3 runs to 14 residues. The germline CDR1 and CDR2 sequences are MNHEY and SMNVEV (reference sequence). Here the CDR3 reads CASSLIGGPGGYTF. The CDR3 DNA reads as TGTGCCAGCAGTTTAATTGGGGGCCCGGGAGGCTACACCTTC.

This clone was picked up one time. The chain employs TRBV19 and TRBJ1-6; possibly TRBD1 for D (6 bases). Germline CDR1 LNHDA, CDR2 SQIVND (reference sequence). V lost 6 bases and J 5 bases, leaving 14 bases between the germline ends. CDR3 length equals 15 residues. CDR3 nucleotide sequence: TGTGCCAGTAGGGGGAACAGGGCAGATAATTCACCCCTCCACTTT. This translates into CASRGNRADNSPLHF.

V and J are TRBV19 and TRBJ2-7; 7 bases are a match to TRBD1. The CDR3 extends over 15 amino acids. Germline V gene sequence: CDR1 LNHDA, CDR2 SQIVND (reference sequence). Trimming cost V 7 bases and J 2 bases; bases outside gene matches: 11. Here the CDR3 DNA reads TGTGCCAGTAACCCCCGCGCGACAGGGACCTACGAGCAGTACTTC. It specifies CASNPRATGTYEQYF.

The rearrangement joins TRBV11-2 to TRBJ1-2, with 7 nucleotides matching TRBD1. CDR1 and CDR2 (germline): SGHAT, FQNNGV. After removal of 5 bases from V and 5 bases from J, the junction contained 17 bases not matched to a gene. The CDR3 has 17 amino acids. Here the CDR3 reads CASSQIPLGQAAYGYTF. For the CDR3, the DNA is TGTGCCAGCAGCCAAATCCCCCTCGGACAGGCGGCATATGGCTACACCTTC. The whole variable domain, filled in from reference TRBV11-2 and TRBJ1-2, reads EAGVAQSPRYKIIEKRQSVAFWCNPISGHATLYWYQQILGQGPKLLIQFQNNGVVDDSQLPKDRFSAERLKGVDSTLKIQPAKLEDSAVYLCASSQIPLGQAAYGYTFGSGTRLTVV.

The chain employs TRBV12-3 or TRBV12-4 and TRBJ1-2; D not resolved. The length of the CDR3 is 13 residues. With 3 bases removed from V and 2 bases from J, the gap between germline ends came to 7 bases. The CDR3 coding sequence is TGTGCCAGCAGTTTCGGGAACAACTATGGCTACACCTTC. Its translation: CASSFGNNYGYTF.

This clone was observed a single time. The rearrangement joins TRBV9 to TRBJ2-1; D perhaps matches TRBD2 (6 bases). Between the trimmed V and J ends, which lost 3 bases and 0 bases, there was a span of 13 bases. The germline V gene encodes CDR1 SGDLS and CDR2 YYNGEE. This CDR3 region has 16 residues. The CDR3 nucleotides are TGTGCCAGCAGCGCCGCGACCGGGAGCTCCTACAATGAGCAGTTCTTC. Its translation: CASSAATGSSYNEQFF.

The V gene is TRBV15, the J gene TRBJ1-1; TRBD1 matches 7 bases. The CDR3 consists of 15 residues. The J segment lost 0 bases and the V segment lost 6 bases, leaving 7 bases of the junction unmatched. Germline V gene data show CDR1 as LNHNV and CDR2 as YYDKDF (reference sequence). The CDR3: CATREKGQMNTEAFF. The CDR3 nucleotides are TGTGCCACCAGGGAAAAGGGACAGATGAACACTGAAGCTTTCTTT.

This chain uses TRBV7-3 with TRBJ1-2, with 12 bases lining up with TRBD1. After removal of 8 bases from V and 4 bases from J, the junction contained 5 bases not matched to a gene. CDR1 and CDR2 from the germline V gene are SGHTA and FQGTGA. CDR3 size: 14 residues. The CDR3 reads CASGTGGASYGYTF. CDR3 DNA: TGTGCCAGCGGGACAGGGGGCGCATCCTATGGCTACACCTTC.

The gene calls are TRBV5-6 and TRBJ1-2; TRBD1 aligns across 8 bases. The J segment lost 5 bases and the V segment lost 0 bases, leaving 3 bases of the junction unmatched. The V gene's germline CDR1 is SGHDT and CDR2 YYEEEE. This CDR3 has 14 amino acids. CDR3 bases: TGTGCCAGCAGCTTGGGGGGACAGGCTTATGGCTACACCTTC. Its protein product is CASSLGGQAYGYTF.

In regard to this clone: Within the sample, other DNA sequences also encode this same CDR3. This rearrangement joins TRBV6-5 to TRBJ2-7, with 10 nucleotides matching TRBD1. The CDR3 loop spans 14 amino acids. Losses at the gene ends were 6 bases for V and 3 bases for J; bases not matched to a gene: 5. CDR1 is MNHEY and CDR2 is SVGAGI in the germline V gene. CDR3 amino acids: CASSYRDRGYEQYF. CDR3 nucleotides: TGTGCCAGCAGCTACCGGGACAGGGGCTACGAGCAGTACTTC.

The chain couples TRBV3-1 (or the pseudogene TRBV3-2) to TRBJ2-1; tentative D call: TRBD2 (6 bases). The V gene lost 5 bases and the J gene lost 6 bases, with 17 bases spanning the gap. This CDR3 comprises 15 residues. Germline-derived CDR1 and CDR2 are LGHDT and YNNKEL (reference sequence). The CDR3: CASSDATRSLNEQFF. The CDR3 DNA sequence: TGTGCCAGCAGCGACGCGACTAGGTCCCTCAATGAGCAGTTCTTC.

The chain links TRBV11-2 to TRBJ1-3; D gene ambiguous. The CDR3 extends over 12 amino acids. The germline CDR1 and CDR2 sequences are SGHAT and FQNNGV. The V and J ends lost 5 bases and 4 bases respectively, with 6 bases between them. CDR3 protein: CASSPTGNTIYF. CDR3 DNA: TGTGCCAGCAGCCCGACAGGAAACACCATATATTTT.

The V gene is TRBV5-1, the J gene TRBJ2-5; 13 bases agree with TRBD2. Per germline, CDR1 SGHRS and CDR2 YFSETQ. CDR3 length equals 16 residues. Trimming removed 3 bases from V and 4 bases from J; junction bases left unmatched: 6. Here the CDR3 DNA reads TGCGCCAGCAGCTCCCGGACTAGCGGGGGTGGAGAGACCCAGTACTTC. Translation: CASSSRTSGGGETQYF.

The chain has TRBV4-3 and TRBJ1-4; 9 bases are shared with TRBD1. Germline-derived CDR1 and CDR2 are LGHNA and YSLEER. The CDR3 consists of 17 residues. J gave up 7 bases and V 1 base, and 10 bases lay outside the gene matches. CDR3 DNA: TGCGCCAGCAGCCAAGGAATATCGGGACAGGGTTTTGAAAAACTGTTTTTT. Translated, it gives CASSQGISGQGFEKLFF.

The chain recombines TRBV11-2 with TRBJ1-5, with D unclear. CDR3 length equals 12 residues. With 5 bases removed from V and 9 bases from J, the gap between germline ends came to 11 bases. Germline V gene lookup returns CDR1 SGHAT and CDR2 FQNNGV. The chain's CDR3 is CASSPTLGPQHF. CDR3 DNA sequence: TGTGCCAGCAGCCCCACCCTAGGGCCCCAGCATTTT.

The J gene is TRBJ2-2, the V gene TRBV6-6; 7 bases are shared with TRBD1. The CDR3 extends over 16 amino acids. Germline V CDR1 and CDR2: MNHNY, SVGAGI (reference sequence). Trimming at V came to 6 bases and at J to 3 bases, leaving 10 bases not matched to a gene. CDR3 in amino acids: CASSPYDRVYTGELFF. In DNA, the CDR3 is TGTGCCAGCAGCCCATATGACAGGGTATACACCGGGGAGCTGTTTTTT.

This sequence joins TRBV10-3 and TRBJ1-1; no clear D. Germline V gives CDR1 ENHRY, CDR2 SYGVKD. This CDR3 region has 14 residues. V lost 0 bases and J lost 6, with 11 bases in between. The CDR3 sequence is CAISESRDAAEAFF. For the CDR3, the DNA is TGTGCCATCAGTGAGTCCCGAGACGCGGCTGAAGCTTTCTTT.

This chain connects TRBV3-1 (or the pseudogene TRBV3-2) to TRBJ1-2; D might be TRBD1 (5 bases). This CDR3 is 12 amino acids long. V was shortened by 3 bases and J by 6 bases, with 8 bases between the two germline ends. Germline CDR1 is LGHDT and CDR2 is YNNKEL (reference sequence). CDR3 sequence (DNA): TGTGCCAGCAGCCACAGGGTGGATGGCTACACCTTC. It codes for CASSHRVDGYTF.

The chain recombines TRBV9 with TRBJ2-2; TRBD2 might be the D (6 bases). The germline V gene encodes CDR1 SGDLS and CDR2 YYNGEE. The V gene lost 0 bases and the J gene lost 0 bases, with 9 bases spanning the gap. The CDR3 spans 16 residues. The CDR3 spells CASSVDAGTNTGELFF. The CDR3 nucleotides are TGTGCCAGCAGCGTAGATGCGGGGACGAACACCGGGGAGCTGTTTTTT.

This sequence joins TRBV15 and TRBJ1-2; D may be TRBD1 (6 bases). Germline V gives CDR1 LNHNV, CDR2 YYDKDF (reference sequence). This CDR3 is 14 amino acids long. The ends were cut back, 3 bases at V and 1 base at J, with 9 bases in the middle. The CDR3 DNA sequence: TGTGCCACCAGCAGGGACAGCGTTAACTATGGCTACACCTTC. It is translated as CATSRDSVNYGYTF. Full variable domain (missing parts from reference TRBV15 and TRBJ1-2): DAMVIQNPRYQVTQFGKPVTLSCSQTLNHNVMYWYQQKSSQAPKLLFHYYDKDFNNEADTPDNFQSRRPNTSFCFLDIRSPGLGDTAMYLCATSRDSVNYGYTFGSGTRLTVV.

CDR3 region: CASSLSRDTDTQYF. The CDR3 coding sequence is TGTGCCAGCAGCTTATCGAGAGACACAGATACGCAGTATTTT. The rearrangement links TRBV7-2 to TRBJ2-3; D unresolved. Trimming pared 2 bases from V and 2 bases from J, leaving 8 bases between. From germline, CDR1 is SGHTA and CDR2 FQGNSA. CDR3 size: 14 residues.

The chain recombines TRBV3-1 (or the pseudogene TRBV3-2) with TRBJ2-1, with TRBD2 matching over 11 bases. CDR1 LGHDT and CDR2 YNNKEL come from the germline V gene (reference sequence). Trimming took 0 bases from V and 7 from J; bases not matched to a gene: 5. The CDR3 totals 16 residues. CDR3 coding DNA: TGTGCCAGCAGCCAAGATCCCCGGACTAGCGGGAATGAGCAGTTCTTC. Protein sequence: CASSQDPRTSGNEQFF.

The table lists this clone with a count of one. V usage is TRBV5-6 and J usage is TRBJ2-7; D remains ambiguous. This CDR3 has 12 amino acids. V lost 1 base, J lost 7 bases, and 9 bases lay in between. The germline V gene encodes CDR1 SGHDT and CDR2 YYEEEE. The CDR3 reads CASSLTVQEQYF. CDR3 coding DNA: TGTGCCAGCAGCTTGACAGTCCAGGAGCAGTACTTC.

The gene calls are TRBV7-2 and TRBJ1-6; D remains ambiguous. The CDR3 consists of 15 residues. Trimming shortened V by 6 bases and J by 10 bases, and 19 bases separated the two germline ends. In germline, CDR1 is SGHTA, CDR2 FQGNSA. CDR3 protein: CASREVRLRGSPLHF. The CDR3 DNA sequence: TGTGCCAGCAGGGAGGTCCGACTCCGCGGGTCACCCCTCCACTTT.

The rearrangement uses TRBV24-1 and TRBJ1-2, with D perhaps matching TRBD1 (6 bases). V was clipped by 5 bases and J by 4 bases, with 10 bases between them. Germline CDR1 reads KGHDR; CDR2 reads SFDVKD. The CDR3 covers 13 residues. The CDR3 DNA is TGTGCCACCAGTGGTGGACAGAGCTATGGCTACACCTTC. The encoded protein is CATSGGQSYGYTF.

The chain couples TRBV5-8 to TRBJ2-5; TRBD2 matches at 10 bases. Per the germline V gene, CDR1 is SGHTS and CDR2 is YDEGEE. Unmatched junction bases numbered 10, after V lost 3 bases and J lost 5 bases. The CDR3 covers 16 residues. CDR3 bases: TGTGCCAGCAGCTACCCCTCTAGCGGGGGTCGGGAGACCCAGTACTTC. Translated: CASSYPSSGGRETQYF.

V and J are TRBV7-9 and TRBJ1-6; D call uncertain. CDR1 SEHNR and CDR2 FQNEAQ come from the germline V gene (reference sequence). The CDR3 totals 16 residues. V was trimmed by 2 bases and J by 0 bases, leaving 8 bases between them. CDR3: CASSLQDSSYNSPLHF. The CDR3, as DNA: TGTGCCAGCAGCTTACAGGATAGCTCCTATAATTCACCCCTCCACTTT.